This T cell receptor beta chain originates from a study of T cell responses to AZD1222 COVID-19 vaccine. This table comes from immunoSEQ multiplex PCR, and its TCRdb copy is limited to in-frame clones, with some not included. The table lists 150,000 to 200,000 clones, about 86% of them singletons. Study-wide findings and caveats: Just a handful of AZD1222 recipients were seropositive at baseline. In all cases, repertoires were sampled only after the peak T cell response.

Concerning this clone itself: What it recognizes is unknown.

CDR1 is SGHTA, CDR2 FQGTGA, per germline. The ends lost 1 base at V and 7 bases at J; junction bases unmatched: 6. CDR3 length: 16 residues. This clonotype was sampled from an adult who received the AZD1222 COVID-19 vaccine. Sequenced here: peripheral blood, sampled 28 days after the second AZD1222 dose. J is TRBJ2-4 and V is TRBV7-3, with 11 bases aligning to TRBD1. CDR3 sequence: CASSLKGTGGRNIQYF. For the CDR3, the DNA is TGTGCCAGCAGCTTAAAGGGGACAGGGGGTAGGAACATTCAGTACTTC.